Following are 18 T cell receptor beta chains from one sample sequenced in a study of T cell changes during pregnancy in multiple sclerosis. Data came from immunoSEQ multiplex PCR; TCRdb stores just in-frame clones and leaves some out. The sample records 30,000 to 45,000 clones, around 92% being singletons. The input for sequencing was CD4+ T cells from peripheral blood mononuclear cells, taken after pregnancy. Receptors originate from a female donor with multiple sclerosis, enrolled in a pregnancy study.

Only one count was recorded for this clone. The rearrangement links TRBV7-3 to TRBJ2-1; 9 bases align to TRBD1. CDR3 size: 17 residues. CDR1 is SGHTA, CDR2 FQGTGA, per germline. With 6 bases clipped from V and 1 base from J, the junction kept 10 bases outside the gene matches. The CDR3 is CASSLDWDRVSYNEQFF. CDR3 nucleotides: TGTGCCAGCAGTTTAGACTGGGACAGGGTATCCTACAATGAGCAGTTCTTC.

V is TRBV18 and J is TRBJ2-2, with TRBD2 matching 10 bases. The length of the CDR3 is 16 residues. CDR1 is KGHSH, CDR2 LQKENI, per germline. V lost 5 bases, J lost 5 bases, and 8 bases stayed unmatched. The CDR3 here is CASSSSGTSVTGELFF. The DNA for the CDR3 is TGTGCCAGCTCATCATCCGGGACTAGCGTGACCGGGGAGCTGTTTTTT.

The V and J genes are TRBV4-2 and TRBJ1-2; D is possibly TRBD1 (6 bases). V was shortened by 6 bases and J by 1 base, with 15 bases between the two germline ends. Germline V gene lookup returns CDR1 LGHNA and CDR2 YNFKEQ. The CDR3 is 15 amino acids. The DNA for the CDR3 is TGTGCCAGCAGTTTAGGGGGAGTTGATAACTATGGCTACACCTTC. Its protein is CASSLGGVDNYGYTF.

The chain employs TRBV7-2 and TRBJ2-6; unclear D gene. The CDR3 loop spans 17 amino acids. Per the germline V gene, CDR1 is SGHTA and CDR2 is FQGNSA. V dropped 1 base and J dropped 1 base, with 11 bases sitting between them. The CDR3 here is CASSLVGGMSGANVLTF. CDR3 DNA sequence: TGTGCCAGCAGCTTAGTAGGCGGCATGTCTGGGGCCAACGTCCTGACTTTC.

This clone was detected only once. The gene calls are TRBV5-1 and TRBJ2-7; D might be TRBD2 (5 bases). With 4 bases removed from V and 7 bases from J, the gap between germline ends came to 15 bases. Germline loops: CDR1 SGHRS, CDR2 YFSETQ. This CDR3 has 13 amino acids. The CDR3 DNA is TGCGCCAGCAGCCCCGGGCCCTCGGGGGAGCAGTACTTC. It is translated as CASSPGPSGEQYF.

This rearrangement joins TRBV28 to TRBJ2-1; D call uncertain. The germline V gene encodes CDR1 MDHEN and CDR2 SYDVKM. The CDR3 extends over 15 amino acids. V dropped 6 bases and J dropped 2 bases, with 14 bases sitting between them. As DNA, the CDR3 is TGTGCCAGCAGAACTTCGGGTTTAACCTACAATGAGCAGTTCTTC. Its protein is CASRTSGLTYNEQFF.

The chain is built from TRBV6-1 and TRBJ1-1; 9 positions agree with TRBD1. V trimming: 4 bases; J trimming: 5 bases; junction bases outside the gene matches: 14. CDR3 length: 17 amino acids. The germline V gene encodes CDR1 MNHNS and CDR2 SASEGT. CDR3 loop: CASSAPAGQGWGTEAFF. DNA of the CDR3: TGTGCCAGCAGTGCCCCGGCGGGACAGGGATGGGGGACTGAAGCTTTCTTT.

This rearrangement joins TRBV11-2 to TRBJ1-2, with D possibly matching TRBD1 (6 bases). V was clipped by 0 bases and J by 10 bases, with 15 bases between them. The CDR3 covers 14 residues. Germline lookup yields CDR1 SGHAT and CDR2 FQNNGV. For the CDR3, the DNA is TGTGCCAGCAGCTTAGATCGGGGGGCTCTATCCTACACCTTC. Translating it yields CASSLDRGALSYTF.

This chain joins TRBV2 and TRBJ1-5; D is possibly TRBD1 (5 bases). The germline V gene encodes CDR1 SNHLY and CDR2 FYNNEI. CDR3 length: 17 residues. V lost 4 bases and J lost 0, with 16 bases in between. CDR3 DNA sequence: TGTGCCAGCAGTGGGATTGGGACTCTTAATAGCAATCAGCCCCAGCATTTT. Translating it yields CASSGIGTLNSNQPQHF.

The chain carries TRBV5-1 and TRBJ2-3; D is uncertain. Between the trimmed V and J ends, which lost 1 base and 2 bases, there was a span of 11 bases. The length of the CDR3 is 15 residues. From germline, CDR1 is SGHRS and CDR2 YFSETQ. This chain's CDR3 is CASSLSDNPTDTQYF. Written as DNA, the CDR3 is TGCGCCAGCAGCTTGTCCGACAACCCCACAGATACGCAGTATTTT.

The gene calls are TRBV28 and TRBJ1-5; 7 bases fit TRBD1. V dropped 3 bases and J dropped 10; count of bases not matched to a gene: 12. The CDR3 loop spans 15 amino acids. Germline V gene data show CDR1 as MDHEN and CDR2 as SYDVKM. The CDR3 DNA reads as TGTGCCAGCAGTTTTCCCGACAGGGCCCCCATACCCCAGCATTTT. Its translation is CASSFPDRAPIPQHF.

The chain has TRBV12-5 and TRBJ2-2, with D unresolved. This CDR3 has 15 residues. Germline CDR1 LGHNT, CDR2 FRNRAP. V was pared by 1 base and J by 6 bases, with 12 bases between. CDR3 nucleotides: TGTGCTAGTGGTTTGGGGGCCTCTTCGGCCGGGGAGCTGTTTTTT. Protein product: CASGLGASSAGELFF.

The chain couples TRBV5-1 to TRBJ1-2; 8 nucleotides align to TRBD1. This CDR3 has 14 amino acids. V was pared by 4 bases and J by 4 bases, with 6 bases of the junction left unmatched. Germline V gene sequence: CDR1 SGHRS, CDR2 YFSETQ. CDR3 DNA: TGCGCCAGCAGCGAACAGGGGGGATCCTATGGCTACACCTTC. This encodes CASSEQGGSYGYTF.

This rearrangement joins TRBV27 to TRBJ1-1; possibly TRBD1 for D (5 bases). CDR3 length: 16 amino acids. Germline-derived CDR1 and CDR2 are MNHEY and SMNVEV (reference sequence). V shed 3 bases and J shed 0 bases, with 14 bases lying between them. This CDR3 is CASSFAGVLMNTEAFF. For the CDR3, the DNA is TGTGCCAGCAGTTTCGCGGGGGTCCTTATGAACACTGAAGCTTTCTTT.

The chain employs TRBV15 and TRBJ2-2; D possibly corresponds to TRBD1 (5 bases). Germline V gene sequence: CDR1 LNHNV, CDR2 YYDKDF (reference sequence). The CDR3 sequence is 16 residues long. The V end lost 0 bases, the J end lost 1 base, and 9 bases lay between the germline ends. In nucleotides, the CDR3 is TGTGCCACCAGCAGAGATAGGGGATTGAACACCGGGGAGCTGTTTTTT. Translated, it gives CATSRDRGLNTGELFF.

This clone was counted once. The genes are TRBV7-2 and TRBJ2-5; D gene ambiguous. The length of the CDR3 is 12 residues. V lost 0 bases and J lost 5, with 4 bases in between. Per the germline V gene, CDR1 is SGHTA and CDR2 is FQGNSA. CDR3 nucleotides: TGTGCCAGCAGCTTAGCGCGTGAGACCCAGTACTTC. Translating gives CASSLARETQYF.

By sample share, this clone is medium-sized. The chain links TRBV5-1 to TRBJ2-7, with D tentatively TRBD2 (6 bases). Germline loops: CDR1 SGHRS, CDR2 YFSETQ. The CDR3 runs to 14 residues. V shed 0 bases and J shed 7 bases, with 14 bases lying between them. The CDR3 sequence is CASSLARVGGEQYF. CDR3 DNA: TGCGCCAGCAGCTTGGCCCGCGTAGGAGGGGAGCAGTACTTC.

The chain employs TRBV28 and TRBJ1-4; 9 bases match TRBD1. The CDR3 totals 16 residues. Trimming at V came to 8 bases and at J to 0 bases, leaving 7 bases not matched to a gene. Germline values: CDR1 MDHEN, CDR2 SYDVKM. The CDR3 coding sequence is TGTGCCAGCTCACCGGGACAGGGATCAACTAATGAAAAACTGTTTTTT. Protein: CASSPGQGSTNEKLFF.